One and the same sample provided the 4 T cell receptor beta chains below, sequenced in a study of vaccination effects on CD4 cells after COVID-19. No antigen is known for these receptors. Following 10 days of culture, CD4+ T cells were isolated. The table came from immunoSEQ multiplex PCR; TCRdb's copy has only in-frame clones and leaves some out. The sample lists tens of thousands of clones, roughly 87% occurring once. This specimen consisted of CD4+ T cells from PBMCs cultured without peptide, obtained before COVID-19 vaccination. These receptors were obtained from a human donor who received a COVID-19 vaccine.

V is TRBV3-1 (or the pseudogene TRBV3-2) and J is TRBJ2-5, with a tentative D call TRBD2 (6 bases). Trimming stripped 2 bases from V and 7 bases from J, with 17 bases between. The CDR3 is made up of 15 amino acids. Germline V lookup: CDR1 LGHDT, CDR2 YNNKEL (reference sequence). The CDR3 region has the DNA TGTGCCAGCAGCCAATCGCCCGGGACTTGGGGGACCCAGTACTTC. It yields the protein CASSQSPGTWGTQYF.

This chain joins TRBV5-1 and TRBJ2-6, with a tentative D call TRBD2 (6 bases). Germline loops: CDR1 SGHRS, CDR2 YFSETQ. The CDR3 consists of 17 residues. V lost 5 bases and J lost 0, with 15 bases in between. The CDR3 reads CASRADPTSSGANVLTF. The CDR3 region has the DNA TGCGCCAGCAGGGCAGACCCGACTAGCTCTGGGGCCAACGTCCTGACTTTC.

V is TRBV28 and J is TRBJ2-7; 13 bases fit TRBD2. Germline loops: CDR1 MDHEN, CDR2 SYDVKM. J was trimmed by 3 bases and V by 6 bases; bases with no gene match: 5. This CDR3 is built from 15 residues. CDR3: CASRGGTSGDYEQYV. DNA for the CDR3: TGTGCCAGCAGGGGGGGGACTAGCGGGGACTACGAGCAGTACGTC.

This chain uses TRBV11-1 with TRBJ2-7; TRBD1 aligns across 9 bases. The CDR3 length is 15 residues. CDR1 SGHAT and CDR2 FQDESV come from the germline V gene (reference sequence). Trimming cost V 5 bases and J 3 bases; bases outside gene matches: 8. The CDR3 DNA sequence: TGTGCCAGCAGCCCGGACAGGGGCAACTACTACGAGCAGTACGTC. It codes for CASSPDRGNYYEQYV.